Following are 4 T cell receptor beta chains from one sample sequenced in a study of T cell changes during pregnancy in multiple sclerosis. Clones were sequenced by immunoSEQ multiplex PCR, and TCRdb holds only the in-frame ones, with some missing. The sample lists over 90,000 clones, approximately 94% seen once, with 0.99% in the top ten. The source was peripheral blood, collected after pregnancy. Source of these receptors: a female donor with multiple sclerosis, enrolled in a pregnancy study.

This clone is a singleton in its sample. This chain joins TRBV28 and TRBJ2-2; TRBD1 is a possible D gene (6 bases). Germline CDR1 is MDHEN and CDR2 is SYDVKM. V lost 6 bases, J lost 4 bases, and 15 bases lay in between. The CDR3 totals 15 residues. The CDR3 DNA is TGTGCCAGCAGCTCGCCAACAGGGTTCACCGGGGAGCTGTTTTTT. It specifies CASSSPTGFTGELFF.

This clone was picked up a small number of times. In DNA, the CDR3 is TGCGCCAGCAGCTTGGCTTTAAGGACAGACGACGGCTACACCTTC. Its protein product is CASSLALRTDDGYTF. The chain links TRBV5-1 to TRBJ1-2, with D tentatively TRBD1 (6 bases). The germline CDR1 and CDR2 sequences are SGHRS and YFSETQ. The CDR3 totals 15 residues. Trimming cost V 0 bases and J 8 bases, with 17 bases left between them.

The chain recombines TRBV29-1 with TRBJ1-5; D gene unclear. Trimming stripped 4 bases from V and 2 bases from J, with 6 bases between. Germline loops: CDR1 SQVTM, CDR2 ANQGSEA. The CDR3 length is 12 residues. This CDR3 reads CSVVGGNQPQHF. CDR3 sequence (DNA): TGCAGCGTTGTCGGGGGCAATCAGCCCCAGCATTTT.

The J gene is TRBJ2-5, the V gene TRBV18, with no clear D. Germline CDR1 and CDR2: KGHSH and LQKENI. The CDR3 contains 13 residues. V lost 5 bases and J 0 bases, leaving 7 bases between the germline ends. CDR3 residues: CASSKEYQETQYF. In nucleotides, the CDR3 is TGTGCCAGCTCAAAAGAGTACCAAGAGACCCAGTACTTC.